This T cell receptor (beta chain) was identified in a study of CD8 T cells in ankylosing spondylitis. Making the TCR beta libraries involved quantitative 5'-RACE with molecular barcodes. TCRdb itself ran the 5' RACE reads through MiXCR, one entry per CDR3 protein. Found here are 300,000 to 350,000 distinct CDR3 sequences, roughly 14% of them singletons; the top ten hold about 1%. This clonotype was seen a handful of times. Antigen: not known. General study results and limits: What seemed typical of ankylosing spondylitis blood was a TCR beta motif built from eight highly homologous variants. Previous work reported some of these motif variants in the synovial fluid and blood of reactive arthritis. Researchers reportedly found disease-linked clones significantly enriched in matched ankylosing spondylitis synovial fluid.

The source is a male donor with ankylosing spondylitis or in good health (not recorded which). Material for sequencing was blood, either unsorted or a sorted T cell fraction (not recorded which).

The CDR3 nucleotides read TGTGCCAGTTTTCTTCAGGGGGCGAATTCACCCCTCCACTTT. Translating it yields CASFLQGANSPLHF. The chain recombines TRBV6-1 with TRBJ1-6; the match to TRBD1 covers 8 bases. The CDR3 is 14 residues long. J gave up 7 bases and V 9 bases, and 8 bases lay outside the gene matches. Germline CDR1 MNHNS, CDR2 SASEGT.